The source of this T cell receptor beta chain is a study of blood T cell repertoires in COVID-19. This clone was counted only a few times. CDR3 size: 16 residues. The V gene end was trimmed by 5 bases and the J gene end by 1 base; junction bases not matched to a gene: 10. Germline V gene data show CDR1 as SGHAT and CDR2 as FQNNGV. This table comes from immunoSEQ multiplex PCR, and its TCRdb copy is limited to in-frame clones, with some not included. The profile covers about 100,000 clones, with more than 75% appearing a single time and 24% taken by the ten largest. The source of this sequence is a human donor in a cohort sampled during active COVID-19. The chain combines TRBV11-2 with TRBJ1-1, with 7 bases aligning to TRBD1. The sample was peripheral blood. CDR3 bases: TGTGCCAGCAGCACGACAGGGTTGTGGGCGAACACTGAAGCTTTCTTT. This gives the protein CASSTTGLWANTEAFF.